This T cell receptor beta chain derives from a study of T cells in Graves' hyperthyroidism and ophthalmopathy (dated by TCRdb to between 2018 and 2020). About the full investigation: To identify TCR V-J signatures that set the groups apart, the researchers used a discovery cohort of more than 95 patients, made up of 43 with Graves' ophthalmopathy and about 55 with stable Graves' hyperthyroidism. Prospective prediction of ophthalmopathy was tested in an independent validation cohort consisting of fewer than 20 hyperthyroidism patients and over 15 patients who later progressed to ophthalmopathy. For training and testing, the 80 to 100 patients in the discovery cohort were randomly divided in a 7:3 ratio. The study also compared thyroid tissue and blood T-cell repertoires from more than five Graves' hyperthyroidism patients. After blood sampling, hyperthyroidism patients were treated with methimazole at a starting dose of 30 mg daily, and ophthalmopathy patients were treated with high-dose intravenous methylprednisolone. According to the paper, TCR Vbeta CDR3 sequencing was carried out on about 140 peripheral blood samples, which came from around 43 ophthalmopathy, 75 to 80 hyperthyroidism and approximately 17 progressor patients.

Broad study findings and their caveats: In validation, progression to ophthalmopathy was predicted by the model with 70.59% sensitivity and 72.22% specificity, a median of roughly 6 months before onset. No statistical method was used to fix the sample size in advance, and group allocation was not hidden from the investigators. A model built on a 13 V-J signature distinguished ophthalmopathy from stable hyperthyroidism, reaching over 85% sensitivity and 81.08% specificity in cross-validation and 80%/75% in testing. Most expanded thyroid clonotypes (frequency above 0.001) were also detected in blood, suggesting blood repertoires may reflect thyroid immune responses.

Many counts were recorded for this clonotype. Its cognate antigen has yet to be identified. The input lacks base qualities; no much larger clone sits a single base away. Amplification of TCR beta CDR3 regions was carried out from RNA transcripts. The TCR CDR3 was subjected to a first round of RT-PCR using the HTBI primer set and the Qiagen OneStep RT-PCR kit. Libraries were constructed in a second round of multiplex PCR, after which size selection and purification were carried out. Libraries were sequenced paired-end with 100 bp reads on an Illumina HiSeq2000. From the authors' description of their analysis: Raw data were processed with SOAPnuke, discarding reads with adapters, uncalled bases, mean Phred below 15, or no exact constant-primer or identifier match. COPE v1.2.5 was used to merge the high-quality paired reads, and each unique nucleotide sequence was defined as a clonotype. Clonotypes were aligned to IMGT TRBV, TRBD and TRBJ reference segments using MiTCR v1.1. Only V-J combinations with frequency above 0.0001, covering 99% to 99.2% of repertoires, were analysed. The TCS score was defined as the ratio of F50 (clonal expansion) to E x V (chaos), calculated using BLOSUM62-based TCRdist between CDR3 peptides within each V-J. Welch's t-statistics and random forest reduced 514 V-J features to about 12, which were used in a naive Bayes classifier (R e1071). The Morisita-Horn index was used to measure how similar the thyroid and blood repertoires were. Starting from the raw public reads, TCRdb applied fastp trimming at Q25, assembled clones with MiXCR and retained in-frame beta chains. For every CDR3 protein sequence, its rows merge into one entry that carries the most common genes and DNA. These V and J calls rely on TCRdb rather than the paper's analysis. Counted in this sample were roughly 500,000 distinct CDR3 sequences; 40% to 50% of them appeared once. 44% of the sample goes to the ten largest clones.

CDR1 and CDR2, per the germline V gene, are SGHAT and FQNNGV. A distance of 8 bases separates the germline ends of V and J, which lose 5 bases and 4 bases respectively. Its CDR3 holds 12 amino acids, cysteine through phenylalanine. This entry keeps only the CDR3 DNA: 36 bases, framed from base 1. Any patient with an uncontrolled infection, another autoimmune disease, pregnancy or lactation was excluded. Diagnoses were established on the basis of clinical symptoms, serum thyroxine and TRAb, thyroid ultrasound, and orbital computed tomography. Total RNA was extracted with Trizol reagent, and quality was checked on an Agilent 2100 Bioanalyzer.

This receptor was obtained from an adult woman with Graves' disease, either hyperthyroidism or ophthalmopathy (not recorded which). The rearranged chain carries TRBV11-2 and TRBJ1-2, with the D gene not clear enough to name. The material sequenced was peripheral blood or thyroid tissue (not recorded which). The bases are TGTGCCAGCAGCCCGAGTGGCTATGGCTACACCTTC. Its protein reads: CASSPSGYGYTF. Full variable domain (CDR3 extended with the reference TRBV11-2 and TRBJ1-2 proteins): EAGVAQSPRYKIIEKRQSVAFWCNPISGHATLYWYQQILGQGPKLLIQFQNNGVVDDSQLPKDRFSAERLKGVDSTLKIQPAKLEDSAVYLCASSPSGYGYTFGSGTRLTVV.